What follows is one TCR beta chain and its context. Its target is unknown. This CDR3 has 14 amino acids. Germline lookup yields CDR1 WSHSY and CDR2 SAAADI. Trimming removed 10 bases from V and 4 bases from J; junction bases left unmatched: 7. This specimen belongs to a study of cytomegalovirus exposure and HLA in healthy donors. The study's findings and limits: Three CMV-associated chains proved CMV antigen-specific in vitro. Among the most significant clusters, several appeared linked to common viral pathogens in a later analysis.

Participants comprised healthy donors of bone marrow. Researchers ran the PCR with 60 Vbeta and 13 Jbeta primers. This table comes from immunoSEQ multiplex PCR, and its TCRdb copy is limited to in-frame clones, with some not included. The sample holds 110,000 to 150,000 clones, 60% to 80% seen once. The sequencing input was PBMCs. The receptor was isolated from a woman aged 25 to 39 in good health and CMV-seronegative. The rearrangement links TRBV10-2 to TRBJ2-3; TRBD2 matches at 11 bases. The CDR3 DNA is TGCGCCACCCATCTAGCGGGGGGCGCAGATACGCAGTATTTT. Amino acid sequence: CATHLAGGADTQYF.